This is a list of T cell receptor beta chains from one sample in a study of control samples from healthy donors and cancer patients. Using immunoSEQ multiplex PCR, the repertoire was profiled, and TCRdb retains in-frame clones only, with some absent. The sample includes roughly 130,000 clones, about 95% seen only once; the top ten take 3.5% to 4%. The sample taken for sequencing was blood. The receptors shown here come from a man aged 25 to 40 in good health. CDR3s include the opening cysteine and the closing phenylalanine or tryptophan. D genes are given only for firm matches. Expanded clones get a size class; other rows say once, few or many, or leave the size out.

clone_size	v_call	d_call	j_call	cdr3_aa	cdr3_nt
-	TRBV5-5	-	TRBJ1-6	CASSIRDTGFAPLHF	TGTGCCAGCAGCATCCGGGACACCGGCTTTGCACCCCTCCACTTT
once	TRBV5-5	-	TRBJ2-1	CASSSHGFPTGVDEQFF	TGTGCCAGCAGCAGCCACGGGTTCCCGACTGGAGTCGATGAGCAGTTCTTC
-	TRBV4-1	-	TRBJ2-7	CASSQGGERHEQYF	TGCGCCAGCAGCCAAGGGGGTGAAAGGCACGAGCAGTACTTC
-	TRBV11-1	TRBD2	TRBJ2-1	CASRHWPGLAGQEQFF	TGTGCCAGCAGACACTGGCCGGGACTAGCGGGGCAAGAGCAGTTCTTC
-	TRBV5-5	-	TRBJ2-5	CASSLGRLQETQYF	TGTGCCAGCAGCTTGGGGCGGCTCCAAGAGACCCAGTACTTC
once	TRBV4-3	-	TRBJ2-7	CASSQDEGLKAHEQYF	TGCGCCAGCAGCCAAGATGAGGGGCTGAAGGCCCACGAGCAGTACTTC
-	TRBV6-5	-	TRBJ1-6	CASSYQTGGGNSPLHF	TGTGCCAGCAGTTACCAGACGGGGGGCGGTAATTCACCCCTCCACTTT
-	TRBV9	-	TRBJ2-1	CASSAPPRNEQFF	TGTGCCAGCAGCGCCCCCCCCCGCAATGAGCAGTTCTTC
-	TRBV12-3/TRBV12-4	TRBD1	TRBJ1-1	CASATGLNTEAFF	TGTGCCAGCGCGACAGGGTTGAACACTGAAGCTTTCTTT
-	TRBV6-5	-	TRBJ2-5	CASRERQGGRETQYF	TGTGCCAGCAGGGAGCGACAGGGAGGAAGAGAGACCCAGTACTTC
-	TRBV30	-	TRBJ2-1	CAWSRYGGNEQFF	TGTGCCTGGAGCCGATACGGAGGGAATGAGCAGTTCTTC
-	TRBV27	-	TRBJ2-7	CASSLSPRYEQYF	TGTGCCAGCAGTTTATCGCCTCGTTATGAGCAGTACTTC
once	TRBV11-3	TRBD2	TRBJ2-7	CASSSGGSSYEQYF	TGTGCCAGCAGCTCGGGGGGATCCTCCTACGAGCAGTACTTC
once	TRBV24-1	TRBD1	TRBJ2-1	CATSDPSRPTGGNEQFF	TGTGCCACCAGTGATCCATCGCGGCCGACAGGGGGCAATGAGCAGTTCTTC
-	TRBV28	-	TRBJ1-2	CASSSIIGGYTF	TGTGCCAGCAGCAGTATAATTGGTGGCTACACCTTC
-	TRBV11-2	-	TRBJ2-5	CASSRAQETQYF	TGTGCCAGCAGCCGGGCCCAAGAGACCCAGTACTTC
once	TRBV11-2	TRBD2	TRBJ2-1	CASSLLAGISYNEQFF	TGTGCCAGCAGCCTACTAGCGGGGATCTCCTACAATGAGCAGTTCTTC
-	TRBV6-5	TRBD1	TRBJ2-1	CASSDRGPYNEQFF	TGTGCCAGCAGCGACAGGGGCCCCTACAATGAGCAGTTCTTC
-	TRBV20-1	-	TRBJ1-1	CSAPGSTEAFF	TGCAGTGCACCCGGGAGCACTGAAGCTTTCTTT
-	TRBV5-4	TRBD1	TRBJ1-1	CASSAPGQGATPESTEAFF	TGTGCCAGCAGCGCCCCGGGACAGGGTGCCACACCGGAGAGCACTGAAGCTTTCTTT
-	TRBV23-1	-	TRBJ1-2	CASSQGRYGYGYTF	TGCGCCAGCAGTCAGGGGAGGTACGGCTATGGCTACACCTTC
-	TRBV5-6	TRBD2	TRBJ2-1	CASSLARGGVSGNEQFF	TGTGCCAGCAGCTTGGCCCGCGGGGGGGTAAGTGGAAATGAGCAGTTCTTC
-	TRBV24-1	-	TRBJ2-3	CATSDLLRGGDTQYF	TGTGCCACCAGTGATTTACTAAGAGGGGGGGATACGCAGTATTTT
once	TRBV4-2	-	TRBJ1-1	CASSQGVGLNTEAFF	TGTGCCAGCAGCCAAGGGGTGGGCTTGAACACTGAAGCTTTCTTT
-	TRBV5-1	-	TRBJ2-5	CASQGTQETQYF	TGCGCCAGCCAGGGGACCCAAGAGACCCAGTACTTC
-	TRBV5-1	-	TRBJ2-3	CASSLPTDTQYF	TGCGCCAGCAGCTTGCCCACAGATACGCAGTATTTT
-	TRBV7-2	-	TRBJ1-2	CASSLGGPLPYGYTF	TGTGCCAGCAGCTTAGGAGGTCCTTTGCCCTATGGCTACACCTTC
-	TRBV6-2/TRBV6-3	-	TRBJ2-5	CASSYPGQKETQYF	TGTGCCAGCAGTTATCCCGGACAGAAAGAGACCCAGTACTTC
-	TRBV28	-	TRBJ1-5	CASSFRDRKNQPQHF	TGTGCCAGCAGTTTCCGCGACAGGAAGAATCAGCCCCAGCATTTT
-	TRBV7-2	-	TRBJ1-6	CASSFRQARLTNSPLHF	TGTGCCAGCAGCTTCAGACAGGCCAGGTTAACGAATTCACCCCTCCACTTT
-	TRBV28	TRBD1	TRBJ1-2	CASRPAGTGGGYTF	TGTGCCAGCAGGCCAGCCGGGACAGGGGGTGGCTACACCTTC
-	TRBV5-6	-	TRBJ1-2	CASSAWVANYGYTF	TGTGCCAGCAGCGCGTGGGTAGCTAACTATGGCTACACCTTC
-	TRBV7-9	-	TRBJ2-7	CASSSRDPHYEQYF	TGTGCCAGCAGCTCTCGGGACCCACACTACGAGCAGTACTTC
once	TRBV30	TRBD1	TRBJ1-2	CAWRGTGSYGYTF	TGTGCCTGGAGGGGGACAGGTTCATATGGCTACACCTTC